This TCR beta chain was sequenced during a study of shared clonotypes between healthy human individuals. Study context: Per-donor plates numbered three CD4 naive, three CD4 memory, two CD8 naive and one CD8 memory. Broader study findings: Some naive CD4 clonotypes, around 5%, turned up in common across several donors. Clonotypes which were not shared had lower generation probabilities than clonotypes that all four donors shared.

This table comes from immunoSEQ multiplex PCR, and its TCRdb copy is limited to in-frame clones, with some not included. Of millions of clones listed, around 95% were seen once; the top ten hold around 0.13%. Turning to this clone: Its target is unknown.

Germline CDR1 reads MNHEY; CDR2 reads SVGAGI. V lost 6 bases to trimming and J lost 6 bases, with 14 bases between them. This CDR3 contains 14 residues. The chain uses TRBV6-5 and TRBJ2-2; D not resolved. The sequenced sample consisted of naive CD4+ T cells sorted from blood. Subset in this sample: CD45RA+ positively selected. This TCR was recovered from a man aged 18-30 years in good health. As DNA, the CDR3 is TGTGCCAGCAGAGCGCTGGCAGGATCCGGGGAGCTGTTTTTT. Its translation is CASRALAGSGELFF.